The rows below give T cell receptor beta chains drawn from one sample of a study of cytomegalovirus exposure and HLA in healthy donors. Some clones are missing from TCRdb's copy, which holds only in-frame ones; the method was immunoSEQ multiplex PCR. The repertoire holds 150,000 to 200,000 clones, over 65% seen once, with just over 3% in the top ten. The sample comprised PBMCs. The receptors were gathered from a middle-aged woman in good health and CMV-seronegative. CDR3s include the opening cysteine and the closing phenylalanine or tryptophan. D genes are given only for firm matches. Not all rows give a size; the values are once, few, many and, for expanded clones, a class.

d_call | j_call | clone_size | v_call | cdr3_nt | cdr3_aa
. | TRBJ2-1 | . | TRBV7-9 | TGTGCCAGCAGCTCCTTACTAGTTTGGGATGAGCAGTTCTTC | CASSSLLVWDEQFF
. | TRBJ1-5 | . | TRBV4-1 | TGCGCCAGCAGCCAAAGGACGCTAGACAGGAGTCAGCCCCAGCATTTT | CASSQRTLDRSQPQHF
TRBD1 | TRBJ1-1 | . | TRBV7-2 | TGTGCCAGCAGCCAGGACAGGGGGAACACTGAAGCTTTCTTT | CASSQDRGNTEAFF
. | TRBJ2-7 | few | TRBV15 | TGTGCCACCAGCCACGAAATAGGACAGCTCTACGAGCAGTACTTC | CATSHEIGQLYEQYF
TRBD2 | TRBJ2-2 | . | TRBV5-4 | TGTGCCAGCAGCCCTAGCGGGGGGGCGAACACCGGGGAGCTGTTTTTT | CASSPSGGANTGELFF
. | TRBJ2-5 | . | TRBV5-1 | TGCGCCAGCAGTGGTACTAGCCAAGAGACCCAGTACTTC | CASSGTSQETQYF
. | TRBJ2-6 | . | TRBV25-1 | TGTGCCAGCAGTGACTTAGGGAGTAACTCTGGGGCCAACGTCCTGACTTTC | CASSDLGSNSGANVLTF
. | TRBJ1-2 | . | TRBV5-1 | TGCGCCAGCAGCCGGGGAGGGGAAGGCTATGGCTACACCTTC | CASSRGGEGYGYTF
TRBD1 | TRBJ2-7 | . | TRBV27 | TGTGCCAGCAGTTATGGGACAGGATCCTACGAGCAGTACTTC | CASSYGTGSYEQYF
. | TRBJ2-1 | . | TRBV2 | TGTGCCAGCTGTTTTCTGGGGCTCCATGAGCAGTTCTTC | CASCFLGLHEQFF
. | TRBJ2-1 | once | TRBV18 | TGTGCCAGCTCTCCTGCAGGCAACTCCTACAATGAGCAGTTCTTC | CASSPAGNSYNEQFF
. | TRBJ2-5 | . | TRBV2 | TGTGCCAGCGGGGGGACAGCCCAAGAGACCCAGTACTTC | CASGGTAQETQYF
. | TRBJ2-2 | . | TRBV5-1 | TGCGCCAGCAGCTTGTCCGGGACAAGGAACACCGGGGAGCTGTTTTTT | CASSLSGTRNTGELFF
TRBD2 | TRBJ2-5 | . | TRBV11-2 | TGTGCCAGCAGCTTACTATGGCGGGGGGGCCAAGAGACCCAGTACTTC | CASSLLWRGGQETQYF
TRBD2 | TRBJ2-1 | . | TRBV27 | TGTGCCAGCAGAAGGACTAGCGGGGGGTCCGCCCGGAGTGAGCAGTTCTTC | CASRRTSGGSARSEQFF
TRBD2 | TRBJ2-5 | . | TRBV9 | TGTGCCAGCAGCGCGGGACTAGCGGGGGGGCGACAAGAGACCCAGTACTTC | CASSAGLAGGRQETQYF
. | TRBJ2-2 | . | TRBV29-1 | TGCAGCGCGAGGCAGGGCGGCGACACCGGGGAGCTGTTTTTT | CSARQGGDTGELFF
TRBD1 | TRBJ1-5 | once | TRBV18 | TGTGCCAGCTCACCAAGTAATACAGGGGTAGGTGATCAGCCCCAGCATTTT | CASSPSNTGVGDQPQHF
TRBD2 | TRBJ2-1 | . | TRBV28 | TGTGCCAGCAGTTTAGACGGGGGGGGGACCTACAATGAGCAGTTCTTC | CASSLDGGGTYNEQFF
TRBD1 | TRBJ1-6 | . | TRBV2 | TGTGCCAGCGGGGGACAGGGGAATTCACCCCTCCACTTT | CASGGQGNSPLHF
. | TRBJ2-7 | . | TRBV7-8 | TGTGCCAGCAGCTTAGGGGGGGTTTCCTACGAGCAGTACTTC | CASSLGGVSYEQYF
TRBD1 | TRBJ1-2 | . | TRBV5-6 | TGTGCCAGCATCCCGGGACAGGGGACTGGCTACACCTTC | CASIPGQGTGYTF
. | TRBJ2-7 | few | TRBV28 | TGTGCCACCGCGGGGACGGATCGCTTC | CATAGTDRF
. | TRBJ1-3 | . | TRBV5-1 | TGCGCCAGCAGTCGTTACGGGTCCGATTCTGGAAACACCATATATTTT | CASSRYGSDSGNTIYF
TRBD2 | TRBJ2-1 | . | TRBV5-1 | TGCGCCAGCAGCTTAGGCGGGGGGGGGTACAATGAGCAGTTCTTC | CASSLGGGGYNEQFF
TRBD2 | TRBJ2-3 | . | TRBV9 | TGTGCTAGCAGCCTTCGAGCGGGGGGGTACGGTCTGTCCACAGATACGCAGTATTTT | CASSLRAGGYGLSTDTQYF
. | TRBJ1-6 | . | TRBV6-6 | TGTGCCAGCAGTCCCCCGACGGACTTCTATAATTCACCCCTCCACTTT | CASSPPTDFYNSPLHF
. | TRBJ1-2 | . | TRBV7-9 | TGTGCCAGCAGCCGTAACTATGGCTACACCTTC | CASSRNYGYTF